This T cell receptor (beta chain) was sequenced in a study of T cell repertoires in cytomegalovirus infection. Study-level information: Carrying CMV and the relevant HLA type showed in public TCR beta signatures.

One entry per CDR3 protein results from TCRdb running MiXCR on the reads. The repertoire includes some 920,000 distinct CDR3 sequences, about 33% of them detected once, and roughly 13% sits in the top ten. This clonotype was observed a few times. Its antigen is undetermined. V shed 6 bases and J shed 3 bases, with 11 bases lying between them. The CDR3 contains 13 residues. The sequence was collected from a human donor in good health (CMV status not recorded). Some clones in this sample may be carry-over from other donors' samples. This chain connects TRBV12-3 or TRBV12-4 to TRBJ1-1; unclear D gene. This material consisted of cultured CD8+ T cells from PBMCs, taken from culture after CMV antigen stimulation. CDR3 nucleotides: TGTGCCAGCAGACTTCAATTGGACACTGAAGCTTTCTTT. Amino acid sequence: CASRLQLDTEAFF.